The source of this TCR beta chain is a study of OX40 agonist ivuxolimab in advanced cancers. Study-level information: Each patient was given ivuxolimab into a vein every 2 weeks, at 0.01 to 10 mg/kg.

The table lists this clone with a few counts. Some clones are missing from TCRdb's copy, which holds only in-frame ones; the method was immunoSEQ multiplex PCR. There are 70,000 or so clones in the sample; approximately 90% occur only once, and around 8% lies in the top ten. The V end lost 4 bases, the J end lost 7 bases, and 14 bases lay between the germline ends. Germline CDR1 and CDR2: SGHRS and YFSETQ. The CDR3 has 14 residues. The TCR sequence derives from an adult with an advanced solid tumor such as melanoma, head and neck, liver or kidney cancer. Sequencing used CD4+ or CD8+ T cells sorted from blood, obtained in a trial of the OX40 agonist ivuxolimab. The J gene is TRBJ1-4, the V gene TRBV5-1, with D possibly matching TRBD1 (6 bases). CDR3 DNA: TGCGCCAGCAGCCACGTTGGGGGCGGTGAAAAACTGTTTTTT. Its translation is CASSHVGGGEKLFF.